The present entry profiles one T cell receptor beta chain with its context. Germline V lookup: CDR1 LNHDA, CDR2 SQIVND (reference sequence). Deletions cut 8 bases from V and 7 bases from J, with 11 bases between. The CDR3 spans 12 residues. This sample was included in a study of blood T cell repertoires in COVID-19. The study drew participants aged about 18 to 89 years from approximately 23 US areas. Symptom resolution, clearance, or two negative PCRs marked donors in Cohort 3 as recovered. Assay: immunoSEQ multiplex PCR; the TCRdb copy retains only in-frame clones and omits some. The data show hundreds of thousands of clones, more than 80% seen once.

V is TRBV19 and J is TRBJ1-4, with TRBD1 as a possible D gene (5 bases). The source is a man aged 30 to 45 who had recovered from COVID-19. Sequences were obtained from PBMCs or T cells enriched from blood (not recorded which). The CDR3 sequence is CASRPRGEKLFF. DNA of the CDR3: TGTGCCAGTCGGCCTAGGGGTGAAAAACTGTTTTTT.